Listed below are T cell receptor beta chains from one sample, sequenced in a study of blood T cell repertoires in COVID-19. This table comes from immunoSEQ multiplex PCR, and its TCRdb copy is limited to in-frame clones, with some not included. The table shows 35,000 to 40,000 clones, with around 77% occurring only once. Material for sequencing was peripheral blood. The receptors come from an elderly man with active or convalescent COVID-19. Both conserved end residues are part of each CDR3. A D gene is named only where the DNA matches it firmly. Clone sizes are given selectively: once, few, many, or a class where the clone is expanded.

J gene,D gene,V gene,clone size,CDR3 DNA,CDR3 protein
TRBJ1-1,TRBD1,TRBV9,NA,TGTGCCAGCAGCGTCGGACAGGCCGTGAACACTGAAGCTTTCTTT,CASSVGQAVNTEAFF
TRBJ2-1,NA,TRBV5-4,NA,TGTGCCAGCAGCTTAGAAAAGGGAGGATCCTACAATGAGCAGTTCTTC,CASSLEKGGSYNEQFF
TRBJ2-7,NA,TRBV18,once,TGTGCCAGCTCACCTTCCGCTCGGTCGGGCGAGCAGTACTTC,CASSPSARSGEQYF
TRBJ2-7,TRBD1,TRBV6-2/TRBV6-3,few,TGTGCCAGCAGTTCCGCCTACAGGGGCAACGAGCAGTACTTC,CASSSAYRGNEQYF
TRBJ2-2,TRBD1,TRBV6-1,NA,TGTGCCAGCAGTGAGGACAGGGCACGGGGGGAGCTGTTTTTT,CASSEDRARGELFF
TRBJ2-3,NA,TRBV7-3,NA,TGTGCCAGCAGCTTAAGTGGGCCCACAGATACGCAGTATTTT,CASSLSGPTDTQYF
TRBJ2-3,NA,TRBV19,NA,TGTGCCAGTAGTATAGGGCGGCAGCTCACAGATACGCAGTATTTT,CASSIGRQLTDTQYF
TRBJ1-1,NA,TRBV7-2,once,TGTGCCAGCAGCTTGCAGACAGGCGAAGCTTTCTTT,CASSLQTGEAFF
TRBJ2-6,NA,TRBV7-6,NA,TGTGCCAGCAGCTCCGGGACTTTACTCTCTGGGGCCAACGTCCTGACTTTC,CASSSGTLLSGANVLTF
TRBJ2-7,TRBD1,TRBV4-1,NA,TGCGCCAGCAGCCCAGGGACAGGGGACTACGAGCAGTACTTC,CASSPGTGDYEQYF
TRBJ2-7,TRBD1,TRBV28,NA,TGTGCCAGCAGAAGCTCCGGGACAGGGTTTAACCACGAGCAGTACTTC,CASRSSGTGFNHEQYF
TRBJ1-1,TRBD1,TRBV2,NA,TGTGCCACTACAGGGGGTGCGAGCACTGAAGCTTTCTTT,CATTGGASTEAFF
TRBJ2-1,TRBD2,TRBV18,NA,TGTGCCAGCTCACCCCCCCAGACTAGCGGTCTATACAATGAGCAGTTCTTC,CASSPPQTSGLYNEQFF
TRBJ2-4,TRBD1,TRBV4-2,NA,TGTGCCAGCAGCCAAGATAAAGGACAGGGAAACATTCAGTACTTC,CASSQDKGQGNIQYF
TRBJ1-3,NA,TRBV18,NA,TGTGCCAGCTCACCGTCCCGCTCTGGAAACACCATATATTTT,CASSPSRSGNTIYF
TRBJ1-3,NA,TRBV28,NA,TGTGCCAGCAGTTTATTCGGGGAGGGTGGAAACACCATATATTTT,CASSLFGEGGNTIYF
TRBJ2-5,NA,TRBV24-1,NA,TGTGCCACCAGTGCCCGGGGACAAGAGACCCAGTACTTC,CATSARGQETQYF
TRBJ1-2,NA,TRBV4-2,NA,TGTGCCAGCAGCCAAGAAACAGGCATCCCGCCGGGTGGCTACACCTTC,CASSQETGIPPGGYTF
TRBJ2-7,NA,TRBV7-9,few,TGTGCCAGCAGCTTCGTTGGCAGGGACTTCGACGAGCAGTACTTC,CASSFVGRDFDEQYF
TRBJ2-2,NA,TRBV7-9,NA,TGTGCCAGCAGCTACGGTACCGGGGAGCTGTTTTTT,CASSYGTGELFF
TRBJ1-5,NA,TRBV27,NA,TGTGCCAGCAGTCCCGTGGGGGGGCTTAGCAATCAGCCCCAGCATTTT,CASSPVGGLSNQPQHF
TRBJ2-1,TRBD2,TRBV2,few,TGTGCCAGCAGCCCGGGACTAGGGGGTAATGAGCAGTTCTTC,CASSPGLGGNEQFF
TRBJ1-6,TRBD1,TRBV27,NA,TGTGCCAGCAGTTTACGACAGGGATCTAATTCACCCCTCCACTTT,CASSLRQGSNSPLHF
TRBJ2-3,TRBD2,TRBV13,NA,TGTGCCAGCAGCTTAGGCCTGGGACTAGCGGAGACAGATACGCAGTATTTT,CASSLGLGLAETDTQYF
TRBJ1-3,NA,TRBV15,NA,TGTGCCACCAGCAGCCCGGCTGGAAACACCATATATTTT,CATSSPAGNTIYF
TRBJ2-1,NA,TRBV7-3,NA,TGTGCCAGCAGCTTAACGCACCAAGTAGAGGGTGAGCAGTTCTTC,CASSLTHQVEGEQFF
TRBJ1-2,NA,TRBV7-2,NA,TGTGCCAGCAGCTCAAGAGGACGGGGCTATGGCTACACCTTC,CASSSRGRGYGYTF
TRBJ1-5,NA,TRBV6-2/TRBV6-3,few,TGTGCCAGCAGTTACGCGGGGCCCCAGCATTTT,CASSYAGPQHF
TRBJ2-5,NA,TRBV19,NA,TGTGCCAGTAGTAAGCCGGGAGAGACCCAGTACTTC,CASSKPGETQYF
TRBJ1-1,TRBD1,TRBV5-1,NA,TGCGCCAGCAGCTTGGAGGCGACAGGGGTCGGCACTGAAGCTTTCTTT,CASSLEATGVGTEAFF
TRBJ2-4,NA,TRBV30,NA,TGTGCCTGGAGTGTAGGTCAGGCGATAGCCAAAAACATTCAGTACTTC,CAWSVGQAIAKNIQYF
TRBJ2-3,TRBD1,TRBV7-9,NA,TGTGCCAGCAGCTTTAGGACAGGGGGCACAGATACGCAGTATTTT,CASSFRTGGTDTQYF
TRBJ2-1,TRBD2,TRBV5-1,once,TGCGCCAGCAGCTTGCTAGCGGGGGGCAACAATGAGCAGTTCTTC,CASSLLAGGNNEQFF
TRBJ1-2,NA,TRBV9,NA,TGTGCCAGCAGCCTTTTCGGAGGATTCTATGGCTACACCTTC,CASSLFGGFYGYTF
TRBJ1-5,NA,TRBV28,NA,TGTGCCAGCAGTTTCTCGATCGGGGGCAATCAGCCCCAGCATTTT,CASSFSIGGNQPQHF